One sample yielded the 5 T cell receptor beta chains listed below, sequenced in a study of cytotoxic CD8 clonotypes in ibrutinib-treated CLL. TCRdb's table, derived via immunoSEQ multiplex PCR, lists solely in-frame clones and lacks some. The sample records 65,000 to 85,000 clones, less than 95% being singletons. The sequencing here drew on PBMCs, taken after 12 months of ibrutinib treatment. The receptor set was obtained from a human donor with chronic lymphocytic leukemia.

The rearrangement joins TRBV5-4 to TRBJ2-5, with D maybe TRBD1 (6 bases). Per germline, CDR1 SGHNT and CDR2 YYREEE (reference sequence). V shed 4 bases and J shed 2 bases, with 15 bases lying between them. This CDR3 spans 15 amino acids. The CDR3 here is CASSETGLGQETQYF. CDR3 nucleotides: TGTGCCAGCAGCGAAACAGGGTTAGGGCAAGAGACCCAGTACTTC.

This sequence joins TRBV5-6 and TRBJ2-3; 10 bases align to TRBD1. With 4 bases clipped from V and 6 bases from J, the junction kept 8 bases outside the gene matches. Germline CDR1 SGHDT, CDR2 YYEEEE. CDR3 length equals 15 residues. The CDR3 DNA sequence: TGTGCCAGCAGCCTCGGGACAGGGGTCGGGGATACGCAGTATTTT. It translates to CASSLGTGVGDTQYF.

This chain's CDR3 is CASSAGRGSGYGYTF. DNA of the CDR3: TGTGCCAGCAGTGCCGGCAGGGGCTCTGGCTATGGCTACACCTTC. The chain is built from TRBV6-1 and TRBJ1-2; D is perhaps TRBD1 (6 bases). CDR1 MNHNS and CDR2 SASEGT come from the germline V gene. The germline V and J ends were trimmed by 4 bases and 4 bases, with 16 bases remaining between them. This CDR3 contains 15 residues.

The CDR3, as DNA: TGTGCCAGCCCACGGTATGAGGGGGAGGGTCACGAGCAGTACTTC. It yields the protein CASPRYEGEGHEQYF. The chain uses TRBV5-8 and TRBJ2-7; a weak D match, TRBD2 (7 bases). The V gene's germline CDR1 is SGHTS and CDR2 YDEGEE. Between the trimmed V and J ends, which lost 7 bases and 5 bases, there was a span of 22 bases. The CDR3 covers 15 residues.

The chain uses TRBV5-4 and TRBJ2-2; TRBD2 matches at 7 bases. J was trimmed by 2 bases and V by 0 bases; bases with no gene match: 13. This CDR3 has 19 residues. Germline V lookup: CDR1 SGHNT, CDR2 YYREEE (reference sequence). The CDR3 protein is CASSLAGRRPAGNTGELFF. CDR3 sequence (DNA): TGTGCCAGCAGCTTGGCGGGTAGGCGACCAGCGGGAAACACCGGGGAGCTGTTTTTT.